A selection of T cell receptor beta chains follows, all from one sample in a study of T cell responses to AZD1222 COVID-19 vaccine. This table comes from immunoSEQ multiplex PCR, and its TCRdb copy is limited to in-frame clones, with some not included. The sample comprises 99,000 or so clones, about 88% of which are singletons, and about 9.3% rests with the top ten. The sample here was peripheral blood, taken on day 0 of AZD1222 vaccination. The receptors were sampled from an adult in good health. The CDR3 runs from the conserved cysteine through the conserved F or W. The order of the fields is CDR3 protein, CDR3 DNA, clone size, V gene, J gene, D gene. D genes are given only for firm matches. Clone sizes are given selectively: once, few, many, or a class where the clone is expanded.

CDR3aa: CASSRRGTVGSYEQYF
CDR3nt: TGTGCCAGCAGCCGGAGGGGTACCGTGGGCTCCTACGAGCAGTACTTC
abundance: .
v_gene: TRBV14
j_gene: TRBJ2-7
d_gene: .

CDR3aa: CASSMGLRAGELFF
CDR3nt: TGTGCCAGTAGTATGGGGCTGAGGGCCGGGGAGCTGTTTTTT
abundance: few
v_gene: TRBV19
j_gene: TRBJ2-2
d_gene: .

CDR3aa: CASSWGGTRSEQYF
CDR3nt: TGTGCCAGCAGTTGGGGGGGGACTAGATCCGAGCAGTACTTC
abundance: .
v_gene: TRBV27
j_gene: TRBJ2-7
d_gene: TRBD2

CDR3aa: CASSPQGLGGYTF
CDR3nt: TGTGCCAGCAGCCCACAGGGACTGGGGGGCTACACCTTC
abundance: .
v_gene: TRBV11-2
j_gene: TRBJ1-2
d_gene: .

CDR3aa: CASSQDTGRGLYNEQFF
CDR3nt: TGTGCCAGCAGCCAAGATACGGGCAGGGGGCTGTACAATGAGCAGTTCTTC
abundance: once
v_gene: TRBV4-2
j_gene: TRBJ2-1
d_gene: TRBD1

CDR3aa: CASSEGPGVGTQYF
CDR3nt: TGTGCCAGCAGTGAAGGACCCGGGGTCGGGACCCAGTACTTC
abundance: .
v_gene: TRBV6-1
j_gene: TRBJ2-5
d_gene: .

CDR3aa: CASSLREKLFF
CDR3nt: TGTGCCAGCAGTTTGCGAGAAAAACTGTTTTTT
abundance: .
v_gene: TRBV28
j_gene: TRBJ1-4
d_gene: .

CDR3aa: CASSLPRGTAYSNQPQHF
CDR3nt: TGTGCCAGCAGTTTGCCCCGGGGGACAGCGTATAGCAATCAGCCCCAGCATTTT
abundance: .
v_gene: TRBV28
j_gene: TRBJ1-5
d_gene: TRBD1

CDR3aa: CASSLLADLYTGELFF
CDR3nt: TGCGCCAGCAGCTTGTTGGCTGACTTATACACCGGGGAGCTGTTTTTT
abundance: .
v_gene: TRBV5-1
j_gene: TRBJ2-2
d_gene: .

CDR3aa: CASSRYTDTQYF
CDR3nt: TGTGCCAGCAGCCGCTACACAGATACGCAGTATTTT
abundance: .
v_gene: TRBV5-4
j_gene: TRBJ2-3
d_gene: .

CDR3aa: CASSLGAVMGETQYF
CDR3nt: TGTGCCAGCAGCTTGGGGGCAGTTATGGGAGAGACCCAGTACTTC
abundance: once
v_gene: TRBV5-5
j_gene: TRBJ2-5
d_gene: .

CDR3aa: CASSLAFLAGGPGEQFF
CDR3nt: TGCGCCAGCAGCTTGGCCTTTCTAGCGGGAGGGCCGGGGGAGCAGTTCTTC
abundance: .
v_gene: TRBV5-1
j_gene: TRBJ2-1
d_gene: TRBD2

CDR3aa: CASSSASIRTDTQYF
CDR3nt: TGTGCCAGTAGTTCGGCTAGCATTCGCACAGATACGCAGTATTTT
abundance: once
v_gene: TRBV19
j_gene: TRBJ2-3
d_gene: .

CDR3aa: CASSSGQGDTGELFF
CDR3nt: TGTGCCAGCAGTTCAGGACAGGGGGACACCGGGGAGCTGTTTTTT
abundance: .
v_gene: TRBV28
j_gene: TRBJ2-2
d_gene: TRBD1

CDR3aa: CASSLDSTDTQYF
CDR3nt: TGTGCCAGCAGTCTGGACAGCACAGATACGCAGTATTTT
abundance: .
v_gene: TRBV6-5
j_gene: TRBJ2-3
d_gene: .

CDR3aa: CASSEVGREKLFF
CDR3nt: TGCGCCAGCAGTGAGGTCGGAAGGGAAAAACTGTTTTTT
abundance: .
v_gene: TRBV10-2
j_gene: TRBJ1-4
d_gene: .

CDR3aa: CASSEAGRSSWLNTEAFF
CDR3nt: TGTGCCAGCAGTGAAGCGGGACGGTCCTCGTGGTTGAACACTGAAGCTTTCTTT
abundance: few
v_gene: TRBV6-1
j_gene: TRBJ1-1
d_gene: .

CDR3aa: CASSYHLETQYF
CDR3nt: TGTGCCAGCAGCTACCATTTGGAGACCCAGTACTTC
abundance: .
v_gene: TRBV11-2
j_gene: TRBJ2-5
d_gene: .

CDR3aa: CASSYTGGCHF
CDR3nt: TGTGCCAGCAGTTATACAGGGGGCTGTCATTTT
abundance: .
v_gene: TRBV6-6
j_gene: TRBJ1-5
d_gene: TRBD1

CDR3aa: CASRLARLDIPNPSYNEQFF
CDR3nt: TGTGCAAGTCGCTTAGCGCGCCTTGACATACCAAACCCCTCCTACAATGAGCAGTTCTTC
abundance: .
v_gene: TRBV12-2
j_gene: TRBJ2-1
d_gene: .

CDR3aa: CASSLGGTSYNEQFF
CDR3nt: TGTGCCAGCAGCTTAGGCGGGACTAGCTACAATGAGCAGTTCTTC
abundance: .
v_gene: TRBV7-2
j_gene: TRBJ2-1
d_gene: TRBD2

CDR3aa: CASSLDGGQETQYF
CDR3nt: TGTGCCAGCAGCTTAGACGGGGGCCAAGAGACCCAGTACTTC
abundance: .
v_gene: TRBV7-9
j_gene: TRBJ2-5
d_gene: .

CDR3aa: CASSLANRGNTIYF
CDR3nt: TGCGCCAGCAGCTTGGCCAACAGGGGAAACACCATATATTTT
abundance: .
v_gene: TRBV5-1
j_gene: TRBJ1-3
d_gene: .

CDR3aa: CASSLEQASGTGELFF
CDR3nt: TGCGCCAGCAGCTTGGAGCAGGCGAGTGGGACCGGGGAGCTGTTTTTT
abundance: .
v_gene: TRBV5-1
j_gene: TRBJ2-2
d_gene: .

CDR3aa: CASSQESTDTQYF
CDR3nt: TGCGCCAGCAGCCAAGAATCTACAGATACGCAGTATTTT
abundance: .
v_gene: TRBV4-3
j_gene: TRBJ2-3
d_gene: .

CDR3aa: CASSLKSSGDTQYF
CDR3nt: TGTGCCAGCAGCTTAAAATCCTCGGGAGATACGCAGTATTTT
abundance: once
v_gene: TRBV7-2
j_gene: TRBJ2-3
d_gene: .

CDR3aa: CASSLVGYEQYF
CDR3nt: TGTGCCAGCAGCTTAGTGGGGTACGAGCAGTACTTC
abundance: .
v_gene: TRBV7-2
j_gene: TRBJ2-7
d_gene: .

CDR3aa: CASSLWGNGYTF
CDR3nt: TGTGCCAGCAGCTTGTGGGGGAATGGCTACACCTTC
abundance: .
v_gene: TRBV5-4
j_gene: TRBJ1-2
d_gene: .

CDR3aa: CASTTQRSRVGELFF
CDR3nt: TGTGCCAGCACCACCCAGAGAAGCAGGGTGGGGGAGCTGTTTTTT
abundance: .
v_gene: TRBV28
j_gene: TRBJ2-2
d_gene: .

CDR3aa: CASSAEVETQYF
CDR3nt: TGTGCCAGCAGTGCGGAAGTTGAGACCCAGTACTTC
abundance: .
v_gene: TRBV2
j_gene: TRBJ2-5
d_gene: .

CDR3aa: CASSPLGSGANVLTF
CDR3nt: TGTGCCAGCTCCCCCCTAGGCTCTGGGGCCAACGTCCTGACTTTC
abundance: .
v_gene: TRBV18
j_gene: TRBJ2-6
d_gene: .

CDR3aa: CASSPPGLENEQYF
CDR3nt: TGTGCCAGCAGCCCCCCCGGACTAGAAAACGAGCAGTACTTC
abundance: .
v_gene: TRBV7-9
j_gene: TRBJ2-7
d_gene: TRBD2